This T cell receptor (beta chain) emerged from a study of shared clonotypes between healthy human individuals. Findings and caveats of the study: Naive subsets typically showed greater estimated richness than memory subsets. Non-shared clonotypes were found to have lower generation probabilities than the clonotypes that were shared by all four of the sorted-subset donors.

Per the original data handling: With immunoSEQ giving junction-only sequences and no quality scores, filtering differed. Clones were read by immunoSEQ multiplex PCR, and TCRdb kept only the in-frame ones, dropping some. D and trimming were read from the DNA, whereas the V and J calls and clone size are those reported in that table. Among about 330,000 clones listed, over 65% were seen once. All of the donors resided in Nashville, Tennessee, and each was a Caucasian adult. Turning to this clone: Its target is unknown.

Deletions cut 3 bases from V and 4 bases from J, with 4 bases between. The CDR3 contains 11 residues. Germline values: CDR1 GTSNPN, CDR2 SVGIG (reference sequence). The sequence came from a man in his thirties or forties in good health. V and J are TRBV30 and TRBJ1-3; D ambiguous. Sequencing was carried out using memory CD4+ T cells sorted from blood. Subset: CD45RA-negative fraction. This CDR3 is CAWSNGNTIYF. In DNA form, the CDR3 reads TGTGCCTGGAGCAACGGAAACACCATATATTTT. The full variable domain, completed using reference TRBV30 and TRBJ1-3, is SQTIHQWPATLVQPVGSPLSLECTVEGTSNPNLYWYRQAAGRGLQLLFYSVGIGQISSEVPQNLSASRPQDRQFILSSKKLLLSDSGFYLCAWSNGNTIYFGEGSWLTVV.